Shown below are 13 T cell receptor beta chains from a single sample sequenced in a study of PD-1 blockade in classical Hodgkin lymphoma. Noted time point: cycle 4 day 1 (C4D1), after five to seven weeks of nivolumab. Each of the patients experienced relapse following autologous stem cell transplantation, and their brentuximab vedotin exposure differed. Method: immunoSEQ multiplex PCR; TCRdb's copy keeps in-frame clones and lacks some. Of about 93,000 clones detected, about 77% appear once; the ten largest clones hold roughly 9.4%. This specimen consisted of peripheral blood mononuclear cells (PBMCs), obtained before the fourth cycle of nivolumab. Receptor source: a human donor with classical Hodgkin lymphoma.

The chain carries TRBV7-3 and TRBJ2-3; tentatively, D is TRBD2 (5 bases). V shed 3 bases and J shed 0 bases, with 10 bases lying between them. The CDR3 length is 15 residues. CDR1 and CDR2 from the germline V gene are SGHTA and FQGTGA. As DNA, the CDR3 is TGTGCCAGCAGCTTCCGTGGCGGGAGCACAGATACGCAGTATTTT. Translated: CASSFRGGSTDTQYF.

This clone has a handful of counts. The V gene is TRBV7-9, the J gene TRBJ1-1; D is undetermined. The V gene lost 6 bases and the J gene lost 7 bases, with 18 bases spanning the gap. CDR1 and CDR2 from the germline V gene are SEHNR and FQNEAQ (reference sequence). CDR3 length: 14 amino acids. The CDR3 bases are TGTGCCAGCAGTCATAAAGCTTCTCATCTTGAAGCTTTCTTT. It specifies CASSHKASHLEAFF. The whole variable domain, filled in from reference TRBV7-9 and TRBJ1-1, reads DTGVSQNPRHKITKRGQNVTFRCDPISEHNRLYWYRQTLGQGPEFLTYFQNEAQLEKSRLLSDRFSAERPKGSFSTLEIQRTEQGDSAMYLCASSHKASHLEAFFGQGTRLTVV.

The chain recombines TRBV28 with TRBJ1-1; D remains unclear. This CDR3 region has 11 residues. Trimming took 0 bases from V and 11 from J, leaving 7 bases between them. The germline V gene has CDR1 MDHEN and CDR2 SYDVKM. CDR3 region: CASSLWRAAFF. The CDR3, as DNA: TGTGCCAGCAGTTTATGGAGGGCCGCTTTCTTT. Full variable domain (missing parts from reference TRBV28 and TRBJ1-1): DVKVTQSSRYLVKRTGEKVFLECVQDMDHENMFWYRQDPGLGLRLIYFSYDVKMKEKGDIPEGYSVSREKKERFSLILESASTNQTSMYLCASSLWRAAFFGQGTRLTVV.

This clone was seen a few times. This chain joins TRBV30 and TRBJ1-5; perhaps TRBD1 as D (6 bases). There are 13 residues in the CDR3. Trimming removed 3 bases at V and 2 bases at J, with 8 bases between. Per germline, CDR1 GTSNPN and CDR2 SVGIG (reference sequence). CDR3 DNA: TGTGCCTGGAGAAACAGGGGCAATCAGCCCCAGCATTTT. Encoded protein: CAWRNRGNQPQHF.

The chain links TRBV5-1 to TRBJ1-1; unclear D gene. CDR3 length: 13 residues. V dropped 4 bases and J dropped 0 bases, with 7 bases sitting between them. Germline CDR1 SGHRS, CDR2 YFSETQ. The CDR3 here is CASSPALNTEAFF. DNA of the CDR3: TGCGCCAGCAGCCCGGCACTGAACACTGAAGCTTTCTTT.

This clone was seen more than once but under ten times. The rearrangement joins TRBV4-2 to TRBJ2-5; 8 bases agree with TRBD1. Trimming removed 1 base from V and 1 base from J; junction bases left unmatched: 14. This CDR3 comprises 19 residues. CDR1 is LGHNA, CDR2 YNFKEQ, per germline. In nucleotides, the CDR3 is TGTGCCAGCAGCCAAGCAAGTGGGACAGGTGGGGGAGTCCAAGAGACCCAGTACTTC. Translated, it gives CASSQASGTGGGVQETQYF.

This chain joins TRBV6-5 and TRBJ1-3; D uncertain. Trimming took off 0 bases at V and 4 bases at J, with 7 bases between the two ends. The CDR3 covers 14 residues. The germline gives CDR1 MNHEY, CDR2 SVGAGI. CDR3 protein: CASSYSPLGNTIYF. The CDR3 DNA reads as TGTGCCAGCAGTTACTCTCCACTAGGAAACACCATATATTTT.

The V gene is TRBV21-1, the J gene TRBJ1-4. TRBV21-1 represents a pseudogene. CDR3 length equals 17 residues. The CDR3 DNA reads as TGTGCCAGCAGCAAAGAGGGCGGAGGCCCCGGAGGGGAAAAACTGTTTTTT. Translating gives CASSKEGGGPGGEKLFF.

The chain recombines TRBV11-2 with TRBJ2-1; no clear D gene. This CDR3 spans 15 amino acids. The germline V gene has CDR1 SGHAT and CDR2 FQNNGV. The V end was cut by 1 base, the J end by 4 bases, with 11 bases between. The CDR3 spells CASSLVVAAYNEQFF. The CDR3 DNA reads TGTGCCAGCAGCTTAGTAGTGGCGGCTTACAATGAGCAGTTCTTC.

V gene TRBV27 combines with J gene TRBJ1-6, with D possibly TRBD1 on 6 matching bases. The CDR3 contains 16 residues. Trimming shortened V by 5 bases and J by 0 bases, and 11 bases separated the two germline ends. Per the germline V gene, CDR1 is MNHEY and CDR2 is SMNVEV (reference sequence). The CDR3 sequence: CASSKDSFSYNSPLHF. CDR3 DNA: TGTGCCAGCAGTAAGGACAGCTTCTCCTATAATTCACCCCTCCACTTT.

This sequence joins TRBV7-9 and TRBJ1-2; TRBD1 aligns across 11 bases. The V gene end was trimmed by 6 bases and the J gene end by 3 bases; junction bases not matched to a gene: 6. The length of the CDR3 is 15 residues. Germline V CDR1 and CDR2: SEHNR, FQNEAQ (reference sequence). CDR3: CASSFPGQGDYGYTF. The CDR3 region has the DNA TGTGCCAGCAGTTTCCCGGGACAGGGGGACTATGGCTACACCTTC.

The rearrangement links TRBV9 to TRBJ2-3; D is unresolved. The germline gives CDR1 SGDLS, CDR2 YYNGEE. Between the trimmed V and J ends, which lost 0 bases and 0 bases, there was a span of 8 bases. The CDR3 length is 15 residues. This chain's CDR3 is CASSVVGRSTDTQYF. The DNA for the CDR3 is TGTGCCAGCAGCGTAGTGGGCCGTAGCACAGATACGCAGTATTTT.

In the case of this clone: This sample also contains other DNA sequences that code for the same CDR3. The CDR3 region has the DNA TGTGCCAGCAGTTACTCAGGGGGCGCTGGGGCCAACGTCCTGACTTTC. Protein product: CASSYSGGAGANVLTF. V gene TRBV6-5 combines with J gene TRBJ2-6; 7 nucleotides match TRBD1. CDR1 is MNHEY and CDR2 is SVGAGI in the germline V gene. This CDR3 is built from 16 residues. J lost 2 bases, V lost 0 bases, and 1 base had no gene match.